The TCR beta chain under discussion was sequenced for a study of memory CD4+ T cells and cytomegalovirus serostatus (dated by TCRdb to between 2018 and 2021). As for the study more broadly: The cohort comprised about 33 healthy Belgian adults, 9 CMV seropositive and roughly 24 CMV seronegative. CD4+ memory TCRbeta repertoires of a Belgian cohort with known cytomegalovirus serostatus were sequenced in order to replicate a published TCR-based CMV serostatus classifier. Overall study results and their limits: Of 164 previously reported CMV-associated TCRbeta sequences, about 72 appeared in the CD4+ memory repertoires, each in one to five individuals. Only CD4+CD45RO+ memory cells were sequenced, in contrast to the original study, which included naive and memory CD4+ and CD8+ populations. On the Belgian cohort, the classifier built on the original framework reached a median bootstrapped AUC of roughly 0.96, with a 95% CI of 0.76-1.00. CMV serostatus prediction reached a median bootstrapped AUC of about 0.94 with the original framework and 0.91 with a US-trained random forest. The results were interpreted as suggesting that the CMV-associated TCR signature is mostly present in the CD4+ memory repertoire.

The germline V gene sets CDR1 to SGHRS and CDR2 to YFSETQ. The junction shows trimming of 7 bases on V and 1 base on J, plus 14 bases between the germline ends. There are 14 amino acids in the CDR3, from cysteine to phenylalanine inclusive. Kept here is only the CDR3 DNA, which spans 42 bases and is read in frame from base 1. The Quick-DNA Microprep Kit was used to extract genomic DNA from the sorted cells. TCRbeta DNA was amplified with the immunoSEQ hsTCRbeta kit following the manufacturer's protocol. An Illumina MiSeq instrument was used to sequence the TCRbeta libraries. As for the authors' bioinformatics: After out-of-frame sequences were removed, 2.4 million or so distinct TCRbeta sequences remained, averaging about 67,000 per individual. Each individual was scored according to the count of 164 previously reported CMV-associated TCRbeta sequences and the total productive distinct TCRbeta count. A beta-binomial model was reimplemented in Python, and scikit-learn random forests with default parameters were trained on data from the US cohort. Classifier performance on the Belgian cohort was summarized as median AUC with percentile confidence intervals over 10,000 bootstrap iterations. This immuneACCESS table, as held by TCRdb, lists in-frame sequences with V and J called but not all clones. Of the missing ones, under half trace to an unresolved V gene in checked studies; the others have no known cause. V, J and clone size are taken as reported in that table, and D and trimming were inferred from the DNA itself. The sample yields under 80,000 clones; 75% to 90% were counted once. The leading ten clones occupy 0.88% of the sample.

A FACSAria II was used to sort memory CD4+ T cells, defined as single viable CD3+CD4+CD8-CD45RO+ cells. CMV serostatus was determined with a Roche Elecsys assay detecting serum IgG against CMV pp150, pp28, p38 and p52. After the samples were thawed, total CD4+ T cells were enriched through positive selection using CD4 magnetic microbeads. The samples came from a separate study whose specific focus was interrogating the CD4+ T cell memory repertoire. Peripheral blood mononuclear cells were isolated and cryopreserved following standard operating procedures; serum was stored at -80 °C. Staining used CD3-PerCP (BW264/56), CD4-APC (RPA-T4), CD45RO-PE (UCHT1) and CD8-Pacific Orange (3B5) antibodies, with Sytox blue excluding non-viable cells. A note on this clone: The clone's antigen remains unknown. The sample holds no much larger clone one base away, and base qualities are not on file.

This clonotype was obtained from an adult in good health and CMV-seronegative. The source material was memory CD4+ T cells from blood. The rearrangement joined TRBV5-1 to TRBJ1-1, with no reliable assignment of the D segment. The CDR3 is CASSRLFGNTEAFF. At the DNA level, the sequence is TGCGCCAGCTCGCGGTTGTTCGGGAACACTGAAGCTTTCTTT.